This T cell receptor (beta chain) stems from a study of blood T cell repertoires in COVID-19. Study background: Sites in the United States, Italy and Spain provided acute and convalescent COVID-19 samples. Sample material is recorded as cDNA or gDNA derived from T cells, B-cell-depleted T cells, or PBMCs.

Data came from immunoSEQ multiplex PCR; TCRdb stores just in-frame clones and leaves some out. The profile shows 220,000 or so clones, roughly 84% of them singletons. The clonotype originates from a woman of 80 years or more with acute or convalescent COVID-19. The sequencing sample was made of peripheral blood.

The CDR3 sequence: CASSLDPAGVTGELFF. The CDR3 DNA is TGTGCCAGCAGCTTGGATCCAGCGGGGGTCACCGGGGAGCTGTTTTTT. This rearrangement joins TRBV5-4 to TRBJ2-2, with 8 bases identical to TRBD2. CDR1 is SGHNT, CDR2 YYREEE, per germline (reference sequence). V lost 0 bases, J lost 4 bases, and 5 bases stayed unmatched. CDR3 length: 16 residues.